The TCR beta chain under discussion was sequenced for a study of cytomegalovirus exposure and HLA in healthy donors. This CDR3 has 15 residues. The table came from immunoSEQ multiplex PCR; TCRdb's copy has only in-frame clones and leaves some out. The sample lists about 49,000 clones; 92% were seen once. The sequencing sample was made of PBMCs. J is TRBJ2-5 and V is TRBV12-1; TRBD2 reflects the table's D call only, with no check against the DNA. TRBV12-1 has pseudogene status. The origin of this receptor is a man between 18 and 29 years old in good health and CMV-seronegative. CDR3 bases: TGTGCCAGCAGGGGGAGGCGGGTATACCAAGAGACCCAGTACTTC. Translating it yields CASRGRRVYQETQYF.